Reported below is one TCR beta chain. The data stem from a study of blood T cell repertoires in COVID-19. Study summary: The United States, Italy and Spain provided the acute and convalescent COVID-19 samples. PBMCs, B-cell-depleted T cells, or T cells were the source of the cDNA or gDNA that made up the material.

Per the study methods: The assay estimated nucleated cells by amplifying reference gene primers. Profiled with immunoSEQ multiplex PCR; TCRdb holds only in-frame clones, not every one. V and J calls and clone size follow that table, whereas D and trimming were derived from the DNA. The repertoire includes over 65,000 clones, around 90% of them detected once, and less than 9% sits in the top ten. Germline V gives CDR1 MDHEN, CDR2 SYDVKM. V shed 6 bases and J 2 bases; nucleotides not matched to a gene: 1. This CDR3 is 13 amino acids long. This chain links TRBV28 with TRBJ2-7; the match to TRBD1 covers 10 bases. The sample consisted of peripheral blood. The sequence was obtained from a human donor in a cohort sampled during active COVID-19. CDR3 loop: CASRGQGTYEQYF. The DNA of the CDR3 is TGTGCCAGCAGGGGACAGGGGACCTACGAGCAGTACTTC.